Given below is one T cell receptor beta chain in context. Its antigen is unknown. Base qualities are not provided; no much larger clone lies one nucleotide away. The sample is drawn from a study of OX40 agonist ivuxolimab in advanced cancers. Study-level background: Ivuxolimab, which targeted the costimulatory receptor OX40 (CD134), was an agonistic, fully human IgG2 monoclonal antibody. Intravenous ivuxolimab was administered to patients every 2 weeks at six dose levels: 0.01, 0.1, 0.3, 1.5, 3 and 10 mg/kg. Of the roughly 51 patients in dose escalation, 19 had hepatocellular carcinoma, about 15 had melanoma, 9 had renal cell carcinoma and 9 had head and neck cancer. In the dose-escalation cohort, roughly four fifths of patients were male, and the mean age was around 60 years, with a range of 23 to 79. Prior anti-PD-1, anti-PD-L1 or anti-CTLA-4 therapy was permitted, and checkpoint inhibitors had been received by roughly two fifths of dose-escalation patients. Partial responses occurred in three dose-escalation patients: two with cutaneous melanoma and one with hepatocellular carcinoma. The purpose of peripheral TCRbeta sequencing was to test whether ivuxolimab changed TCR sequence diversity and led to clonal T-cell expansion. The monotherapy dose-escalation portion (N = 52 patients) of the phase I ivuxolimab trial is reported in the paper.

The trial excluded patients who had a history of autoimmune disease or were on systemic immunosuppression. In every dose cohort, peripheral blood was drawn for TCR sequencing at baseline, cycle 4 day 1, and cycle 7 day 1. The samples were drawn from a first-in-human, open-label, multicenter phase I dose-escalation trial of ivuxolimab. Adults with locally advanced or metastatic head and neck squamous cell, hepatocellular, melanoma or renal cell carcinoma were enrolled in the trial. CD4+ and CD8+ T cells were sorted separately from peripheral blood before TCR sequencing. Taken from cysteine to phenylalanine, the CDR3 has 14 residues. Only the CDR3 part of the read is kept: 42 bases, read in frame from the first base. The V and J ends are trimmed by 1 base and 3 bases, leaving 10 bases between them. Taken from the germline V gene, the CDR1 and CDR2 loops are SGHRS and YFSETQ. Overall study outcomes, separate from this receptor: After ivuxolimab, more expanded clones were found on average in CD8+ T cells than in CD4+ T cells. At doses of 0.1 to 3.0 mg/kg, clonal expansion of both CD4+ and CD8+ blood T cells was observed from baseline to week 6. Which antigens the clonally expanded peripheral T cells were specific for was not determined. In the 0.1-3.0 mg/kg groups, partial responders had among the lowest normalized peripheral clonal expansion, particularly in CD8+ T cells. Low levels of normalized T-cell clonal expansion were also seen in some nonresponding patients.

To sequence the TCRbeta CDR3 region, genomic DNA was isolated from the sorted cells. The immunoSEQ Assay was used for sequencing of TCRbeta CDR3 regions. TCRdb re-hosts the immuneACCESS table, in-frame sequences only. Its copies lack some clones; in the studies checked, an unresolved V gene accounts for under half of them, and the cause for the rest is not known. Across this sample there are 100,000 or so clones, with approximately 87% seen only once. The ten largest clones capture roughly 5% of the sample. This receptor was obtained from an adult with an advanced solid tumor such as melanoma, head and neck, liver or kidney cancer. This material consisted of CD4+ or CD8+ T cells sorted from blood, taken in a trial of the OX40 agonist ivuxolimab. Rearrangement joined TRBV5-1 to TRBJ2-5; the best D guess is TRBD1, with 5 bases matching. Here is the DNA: TGCGCCAGCAGCTTGAGGGGTGCGGAAGAGACCCAGTACTTC. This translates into CASSLRGAEETQYF.